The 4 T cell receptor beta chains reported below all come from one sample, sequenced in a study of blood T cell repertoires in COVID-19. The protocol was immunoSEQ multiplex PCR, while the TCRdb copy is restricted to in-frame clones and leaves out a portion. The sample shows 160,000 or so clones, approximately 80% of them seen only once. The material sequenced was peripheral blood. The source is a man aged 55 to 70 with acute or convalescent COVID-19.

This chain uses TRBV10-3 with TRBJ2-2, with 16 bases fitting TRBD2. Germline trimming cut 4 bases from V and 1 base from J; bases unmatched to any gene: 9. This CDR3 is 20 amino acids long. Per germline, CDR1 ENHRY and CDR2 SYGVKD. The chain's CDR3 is CAISGGLAGGDYKNTGELFF. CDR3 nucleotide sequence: TGTGCCATCAGTGGGGGACTAGCGGGAGGGGACTATAAGAACACCGGGGAGCTGTTTTTT.

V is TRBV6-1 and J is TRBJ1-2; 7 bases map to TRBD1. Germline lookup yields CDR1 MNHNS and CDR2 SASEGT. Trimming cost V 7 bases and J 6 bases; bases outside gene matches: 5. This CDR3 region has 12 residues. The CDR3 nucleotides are TGTGCCAGCAACGACAGGGTAAATGGCTACACCTTC. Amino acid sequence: CASNDRVNGYTF.

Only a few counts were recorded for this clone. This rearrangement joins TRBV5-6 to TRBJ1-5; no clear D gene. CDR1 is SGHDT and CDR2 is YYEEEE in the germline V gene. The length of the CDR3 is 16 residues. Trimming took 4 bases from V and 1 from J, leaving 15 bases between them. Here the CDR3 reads CASSRRLQSSNQPQHF. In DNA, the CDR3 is TGTGCCAGCAGCCGGAGATTACAATCCAGCAATCAGCCCCAGCATTTT. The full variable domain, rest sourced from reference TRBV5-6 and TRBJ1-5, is DAGVTQSPTHLIKTRGQQVTLRCSPKSGHDTVSWYQQALGQGPQFIFQYYEEEERQRGNFPDRFSGHQFPNYSSELNVNALLLGDSALYLCASSRRLQSSNQPQHFGDGTRLSIL.

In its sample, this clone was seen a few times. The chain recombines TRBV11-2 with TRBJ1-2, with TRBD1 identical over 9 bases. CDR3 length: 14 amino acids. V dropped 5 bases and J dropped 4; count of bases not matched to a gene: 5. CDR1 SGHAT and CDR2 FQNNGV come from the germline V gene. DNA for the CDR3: TGTGCCAGCAGCGCGGGACAGGGAGGCTATGGCTACACCTTC. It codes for CASSAGQGGYGYTF.